This is a list of T cell receptor beta chains from one sample in a study of blood T cell repertoires in COVID-19. Sequenced by immunoSEQ multiplex PCR; TCRdb stores in-frame clones only, minus some. Among about 180,000 clones listed, roughly nine tenths were seen once. The sequenced material came from peripheral blood. Receptor source: a man in his 70s with active or convalescent COVID-19. Both conserved end residues are part of each CDR3. Each record gives: CDR3 DNA, CDR3 protein, D gene, clone size, J gene, V gene. A D gene is named only where the DNA matches it firmly. Size is stated for part of the rows, as once, few or many counts, or as a class when the clone is expanded.

cdr3_nt: TGTGCCAGCTCACCACGGGAGGGAATCAACACCGGGGAGCTGTTTTTT; cdr3_aa: CASSPREGINTGELFF; d_call: TRBD2; clone_size: .; j_call: TRBJ2-2; v_call: TRBV18
cdr3_nt: TGTGCCAGCAGCTCCCCAACGGACAGGGCTCGGTCCGGCTACACCTTC; cdr3_aa: CASSSPTDRARSGYTF; d_call: TRBD1; clone_size: .; j_call: TRBJ1-2; v_call: TRBV7-8
cdr3_nt: TGCGCCAGCACGACGACAGCCCAAGGCACTGAAGCTTTCTTT; cdr3_aa: CASTTTAQGTEAFF; d_call: .; clone_size: .; j_call: TRBJ1-1; v_call: TRBV5-1
cdr3_nt: TGTGCCAGCAGTTACTCAGCAGGGAGGAGCGGCTACACCTTC; cdr3_aa: CASSYSAGRSGYTF; d_call: .; clone_size: .; j_call: TRBJ1-2; v_call: TRBV6-5
cdr3_nt: TGTGCCAGCAGTCCCTCCTCAACTAATGAAAAACTGTTTTTT; cdr3_aa: CASSPSSTNEKLFF; d_call: .; clone_size: .; j_call: TRBJ1-4; v_call: TRBV27
cdr3_nt: TGTGCCAGCAGCCAAGAAGAAGGGACTTCGGTTCCAGATACGCAGTATTTT; cdr3_aa: CASSQEEGTSVPDTQYF; d_call: .; clone_size: .; j_call: TRBJ2-3; v_call: TRBV4-2
cdr3_nt: TGTGCCAGCAGCTCTCAGTACCAAGAGACCCAGTACTTC; cdr3_aa: CASSSQYQETQYF; d_call: .; clone_size: .; j_call: TRBJ2-5; v_call: TRBV7-2
cdr3_nt: TGTGCCAGCAGCTTGGCGGCTGGGGCCAACGTCCTGACTTTC; cdr3_aa: CASSLAAGANVLTF; d_call: .; clone_size: .; j_call: TRBJ2-6; v_call: TRBV5-4
cdr3_nt: TGTGCCAGCAGCACAGGACAGGGGGCCGGGGAGGCTTTCTTT; cdr3_aa: CASSTGQGAGEAFF; d_call: TRBD1; clone_size: .; j_call: TRBJ1-1; v_call: TRBV11-3
cdr3_nt: TGTGCCAGTAGCCGGACTAGCGGAAACAATGAGCAGTTCTTC; cdr3_aa: CASSRTSGNNEQFF; d_call: TRBD2; clone_size: .; j_call: TRBJ2-1; v_call: TRBV19
cdr3_nt: TGTGCCAGCAGTGTGACAGGGATTGGCTACACTGAAGCTTTCTTT; cdr3_aa: CASSVTGIGYTEAFF; d_call: TRBD1; clone_size: .; j_call: TRBJ1-1; v_call: TRBV25-1
cdr3_nt: TGTGCCAGCAGCCAAGCCGGGACACCTGCGAACACCGGGGAGCTGTTTTTT; cdr3_aa: CASSQAGTPANTGELFF; d_call: .; clone_size: .; j_call: TRBJ2-2; v_call: TRBV14
cdr3_nt: TGTGCCAGCAGCTTTGGCGGCTCTAAGTATGAAAAACTGTTTTTT; cdr3_aa: CASSFGGSKYEKLFF; d_call: .; clone_size: .; j_call: TRBJ1-4; v_call: TRBV13
cdr3_nt: TGCGCCAGCAGCATGACAGGGGGCGCAGGCAATCAGCCCCAGCATTTT; cdr3_aa: CASSMTGGAGNQPQHF; d_call: TRBD1; clone_size: .; j_call: TRBJ1-5; v_call: TRBV5-1
cdr3_nt: TGTGCCAGCAGCCTTGGCCAGGGGGCGGCTAGCACAGATACGCAGTATTTT; cdr3_aa: CASSLGQGAASTDTQYF; d_call: TRBD1; clone_size: .; j_call: TRBJ2-3; v_call: TRBV5-8
cdr3_nt: TGTGCCATCAGTGAGCCCCGGGATGAAAAACTGTTTTTT; cdr3_aa: CAISEPRDEKLFF; d_call: .; clone_size: few; j_call: TRBJ1-4; v_call: TRBV10-3
cdr3_nt: TGTGCCACCAGTGAAGGAGACAGGGGGCTTTATTACGAGCAGTACTTC; cdr3_aa: CATSEGDRGLYYEQYF; d_call: TRBD1; clone_size: few; j_call: TRBJ2-7; v_call: TRBV24-1
cdr3_nt: TGTGCCAGCAGCCGACAGGGAGCCGGGGAGCTGTTTTTT; cdr3_aa: CASSRQGAGELFF; d_call: TRBD1; clone_size: once; j_call: TRBJ2-2; v_call: TRBV5-5
cdr3_nt: TGTGCCACCAGCATTTTGACTAGCGGGAGGGAGACCCAGTACTTC; cdr3_aa: CATSILTSGRETQYF; d_call: TRBD2; clone_size: .; j_call: TRBJ2-5; v_call: TRBV15
cdr3_nt: TGTGCCAGCAGTTTGACAACAACTAATGAAAAACTGTTTTTT; cdr3_aa: CASSLTTTNEKLFF; d_call: .; clone_size: .; j_call: TRBJ1-4; v_call: TRBV28
cdr3_nt: TGTGCCAGCAGGAGGATGCACTACGAGCAGTACTTC; cdr3_aa: CASRRMHYEQYF; d_call: .; clone_size: .; j_call: TRBJ2-7; v_call: TRBV28
cdr3_nt: TGTGCCAGCAGGTATAACACGCCGAACACCGGGGAGCTGTTTTTT; cdr3_aa: CASRYNTPNTGELFF; d_call: .; clone_size: few; j_call: TRBJ2-2; v_call: TRBV5-5
cdr3_nt: TGTGCCAGCAGCGCCCTCGGACAGAGCCCCTATAATTCACCCCTCCACTTT; cdr3_aa: CASSALGQSPYNSPLHF; d_call: .; clone_size: .; j_call: TRBJ1-6; v_call: TRBV6-2/TRBV6-3
cdr3_nt: TGTGCCAGCAGCACAGGGAATTCACCCCTCCACTTT; cdr3_aa: CASSTGNSPLHF; d_call: .; clone_size: .; j_call: TRBJ1-6; v_call: TRBV2
cdr3_nt: TGTGCCAGCAGCAAAGCACAAGGGAGCAACTACAATGAGCAGTTCTTC; cdr3_aa: CASSKAQGSNYNEQFF; d_call: .; clone_size: .; j_call: TRBJ2-1; v_call: TRBV21-1
cdr3_nt: TGTGCCAGCAGCTATTTCGGAAGCTCAGGGTCGGGTTTCTTT; cdr3_aa: CASSYFGSSGSGFF; d_call: .; clone_size: .; j_call: TRBJ1-1; v_call: TRBV7-2
cdr3_nt: TGTGCCAGCTCACCATCCCTGTCAGGGGTCATGAACACTGAAGCTTTCTTT; cdr3_aa: CASSPSLSGVMNTEAFF; d_call: .; clone_size: .; j_call: TRBJ1-1; v_call: TRBV18
cdr3_nt: TGTGCCAGCAGCTCTCGCGGGACTAGGGGGGATACGCAGTATTTT; cdr3_aa: CASSSRGTRGDTQYF; d_call: TRBD2; clone_size: .; j_call: TRBJ2-3; v_call: TRBV7-3
cdr3_nt: TGTGCCAGTAGTAGGCGACAGGGGGAAGGCAATCAGCCCCAGCATTTT; cdr3_aa: CASSRRQGEGNQPQHF; d_call: TRBD1; clone_size: .; j_call: TRBJ1-5; v_call: TRBV19
cdr3_nt: TGTGCCAGCAGCACTCAATCGGGACACACCTACGAGCAGTACTTC; cdr3_aa: CASSTQSGHTYEQYF; d_call: .; clone_size: .; j_call: TRBJ2-7; v_call: TRBV7-2
cdr3_nt: TGTGCCAGCAAAAAAACAGGGTGGAACACTGAAGCTTTCTTT; cdr3_aa: CASKKTGWNTEAFF; d_call: .; clone_size: once; j_call: TRBJ1-1; v_call: TRBV2
cdr3_nt: TGTGCCAGCAGCTTAGAAGGGCGGGGGACCGGGGAGCTGTTTTTT; cdr3_aa: CASSLEGRGTGELFF; d_call: TRBD2; clone_size: .; j_call: TRBJ2-2; v_call: TRBV7-2
cdr3_nt: TGCGCCAGCAGCATTGGGACTAGCGGGAGTCCGTACCAAGAGACCCAGTACTTC; cdr3_aa: CASSIGTSGSPYQETQYF; d_call: TRBD2; clone_size: few; j_call: TRBJ2-5; v_call: TRBV5-1
cdr3_nt: TGTGCCAGCAGTTACGGGCGGGGAGCTTTCTTT; cdr3_aa: CASSYGRGAFF; d_call: .; clone_size: .; j_call: TRBJ1-1; v_call: TRBV6-2/TRBV6-3
cdr3_nt: TGTGCCAGCAGCTCTCCGAGCGGGACGTCAAACACTGAAGCTTTCTTT; cdr3_aa: CASSSPSGTSNTEAFF; d_call: .; clone_size: .; j_call: TRBJ1-1; v_call: TRBV7-8
cdr3_nt: TGTGCCAGCAGACAAACCGGAGGGGGAAACACCATATATTTT; cdr3_aa: CASRQTGGGNTIYF; d_call: .; clone_size: .; j_call: TRBJ1-3; v_call: TRBV3-1/TRBV3-2
cdr3_nt: TGTGCCAGCAGACAGGGGTATCAGCCCCAGCATTTT; cdr3_aa: CASRQGYQPQHF; d_call: TRBD1; clone_size: once; j_call: TRBJ1-5; v_call: TRBV12-3/TRBV12-4
cdr3_nt: TGCAGCGCAGGACAGACGGGGGAGACCCAGTACTTC; cdr3_aa: CSAGQTGETQYF; d_call: .; clone_size: .; j_call: TRBJ2-5; v_call: TRBV29-1
cdr3_nt: TGTGCCAGCAGCTTACCAACCACGGGACAGCCCTACCAGTTCTTC; cdr3_aa: CASSLPTTGQPYQFF; d_call: TRBD1; clone_size: once; j_call: TRBJ2-1; v_call: TRBV7-9
cdr3_nt: TGTGCCAGCTCACCGGACAGGGGGCGGTATGAGCAGTTCTTC; cdr3_aa: CASSPDRGRYEQFF; d_call: TRBD1; clone_size: .; j_call: TRBJ2-1; v_call: TRBV18
cdr3_nt: TGTGCCAGCAGCGTGGGGACAGGCGCGAACACTGAAGCTTTCTTT; cdr3_aa: CASSVGTGANTEAFF; d_call: TRBD1; clone_size: .; j_call: TRBJ1-1; v_call: TRBV27
cdr3_nt: TGCGCCAGCAGTATGAACCCAGGGCTGCAGGCTGAAGCTTTCTTT; cdr3_aa: CASSMNPGLQAEAFF; d_call: .; clone_size: .; j_call: TRBJ1-1; v_call: TRBV10-1
cdr3_nt: TGTGCCTGGAGCCGTGTACCGGGGTGGCTGAACACTGAAGCTTTCTTT; cdr3_aa: CAWSRVPGWLNTEAFF; d_call: .; clone_size: .; j_call: TRBJ1-1; v_call: TRBV30
cdr3_nt: TGTGCCAGCAGTTGGGACACTAACACCGGGGAGCTGTTTTTT; cdr3_aa: CASSWDTNTGELFF; d_call: .; clone_size: .; j_call: TRBJ2-2; v_call: TRBV27
cdr3_nt: TGTGCCTGGAGTGACAGGGCGTACACTGAAGCTTTCTTT; cdr3_aa: CAWSDRAYTEAFF; d_call: .; clone_size: .; j_call: TRBJ1-1; v_call: TRBV30
cdr3_nt: TGTGCCAGCAACCCAGGCAGCTGGTCGGATGAGCAGTTCTTC; cdr3_aa: CASNPGSWSDEQFF; d_call: .; clone_size: .; j_call: TRBJ2-1; v_call: TRBV6-6
cdr3_nt: TGTGCCAGTAGTATCAGGATTTTAAGGGGCCCCTACAATGAGCAGTTCTTC; cdr3_aa: CASSIRILRGPYNEQFF; d_call: .; clone_size: once; j_call: TRBJ2-1; v_call: TRBV19
cdr3_nt: TGTGCCAGCAGCCAGGGGACCGAAGCTTTCTTT; cdr3_aa: CASSQGTEAFF; d_call: .; clone_size: .; j_call: TRBJ1-1; v_call: TRBV5-5
cdr3_nt: TGTGCCAGCAGCGGGGTGGACATCCGGCACTCTGGGGCCAACGTCCTGACTTTC; cdr3_aa: CASSGVDIRHSGANVLTF; d_call: .; clone_size: once; j_call: TRBJ2-6; v_call: TRBV5-6
cdr3_nt: TGTGCCAGCTCAGACAGGGTACGTCAGCCCCAGCATTTT; cdr3_aa: CASSDRVRQPQHF; d_call: TRBD1; clone_size: .; j_call: TRBJ1-5; v_call: TRBV18
cdr3_nt: TGTGCCAGCTCCGCCCTGGCGGGCTCCAATGAGCAGTTCTTC; cdr3_aa: CASSALAGSNEQFF; d_call: .; clone_size: .; j_call: TRBJ2-1; v_call: TRBV18
cdr3_nt: TGTGCCAGCAGCTTGGTTTGGGGAGTGAACACTGAAGCTTTCTTT; cdr3_aa: CASSLVWGVNTEAFF; d_call: .; clone_size: .; j_call: TRBJ1-1; v_call: TRBV5-5
cdr3_nt: TGTGCCAGCAGTACGGGACAGGGGAGTCAGCCCCAGCATTTT; cdr3_aa: CASSTGQGSQPQHF; d_call: TRBD1; clone_size: .; j_call: TRBJ1-5; v_call: TRBV28
cdr3_nt: TGTGCCAGCAGTTCCCTAGGGACAGGGGGAAACACCATATATTTT; cdr3_aa: CASSSLGTGGNTIYF; d_call: TRBD1; clone_size: few; j_call: TRBJ1-3; v_call: TRBV6-5